Listed below are T cell receptor beta chains from one sample, sequenced in a study of tumor and adjacent non-tumor tissue in lung cancer. TCRdb re-called the multiplex PCR reads through MiXCR, storing one row per CDR3 protein. The sample has some 70,000 distinct CDR3 sequences, 55% to 70% seen once. Sequencing was done on a sample of distant non-tumor lung tissue. These receptors all come from a woman aged 50 to 60 with non-small cell lung cancer. Each CDR3 is given with its conserved first and last residue. Fields, in order: CDR3 protein, CDR3 DNA, J gene, D gene, clone size, V gene, CDR3 length. A D gene is named only where the DNA matches it firmly. The size entry is marked missing in some rows and otherwise reads once, few, many or a size class.

CTSSLDQVNTEAFF | TGTACCAGCAGTTTAGATCAAGTGAACACTGAAGCCTTCTTT | TRBJ1-1 | - | - | TRBV12-3/TRBV12-4 | 14
CASSETGTSIQFF | TGTGCCAGCAGTGAGACAGGGACTAGCATACAGTTCTTC | TRBJ2-1 | TRBD2 | many | TRBV28 | 13
CSTAGVNGRPGANVLTF | TGCAGTACGGCAGGCGTTAACGGGAGACCCGGGGCCAACGTCCTGACTTTC | TRBJ2-6 | - | - | TRBV20-1 | 17
CSVGRVGGEQYF | TGCAGCGTGGGAAGGGTCGGGGGCGAGCAGTACTTC | TRBJ2-7 | - | many | TRBV29-1 | 12
CASSQGVAGGPWNIQYF | TGCGCCAGCAGCCAAGGGGTTGCGGGAGGGCCGTGGAACATTCAGTACTTC | TRBJ2-4 | TRBD2 | many | TRBV4-3 | 17
CASNLTRVADTQYF | TGTGCCAGCAACTTAACCCGAGTCGCAGATACGCAGTATTTT | TRBJ2-3 | - | - | TRBV11-2 | 14
CDSSSRGFGQPQYF | TGTGACAGCAGCTCCAGGGGTTTTGGACAGCCCCAGTATTTT | TRBJ2-3 | - | - | TRBV6-5 | 14
CATSLLVNQPQHF | TGTGCCACCAGTTTACTTGTCAATCAACCCCAGCATTTT | TRBJ1-5 | - | - | TRBV6-2/TRBV6-3 | 13
CSAARWFQETQYF | TGCAGCGCTGCCAGGTGGTTCCAAGAGACTCAGTACTTC | TRBJ2-5 | - | - | TRBV29-1 | 13
CTNGQDLYRVGTEAFF | TGCACCAACGGTCAAGATCTCTACAGGGTCGGCACTGAAGCTTTCTTT | TRBJ1-1 | - | - | TRBV4-1 | 16
CASSRVASGNYEQYF | TGTGCCAGCAGCCGCGTGGCTAGCGGCAACTACGAGCAGTACTTC | TRBJ2-7 | TRBD2 | - | TRBV7-9 | 15
CSVPYTGSYEQYF | TGTAGTGTCCCATATACGGGCTCCTACGAGCAGTACTTC | TRBJ2-7 | - | - | TRBV20-1 | 13
CASNLGRGIEAFF | TGTGCCAGCAACTTAGGCCGGGGAATTGAAGCTTTCTTT | TRBJ1-1 | - | - | TRBV11-3 | 13
CAGSYSVSTDTQYF | TGTGCCGGCAGTTATTCGGTTAGCACAGATACGCAGTATTTT | TRBJ2-3 | - | - | TRBV6-2/TRBV6-3 | 14
CASSLSRQAYEQYF | TGTGCCAGCAGCTTATCGAGACAGGCCTACGAGCAGTACTTC | TRBJ2-7 | - | - | TRBV11-2 | 14
CASSQEVRVSTCEQYF | TGCGCCAGCAGCCAAGAGGTCAGGGTGAGCACCTGCGAGCAGTACTTC | TRBJ2-7 | - | - | TRBV4-1 | 16
CASRTGTGNQPQHF | TGTGCCAGTCGAACCGGGACAGGGAATCAGCCCCAGCATTTT | TRBJ1-5 | TRBD1 | few | TRBV19 | 14
CVKSFSVGSTDTQYF | TGTGTCAAGAGCTTCTCTGTGGGGTCTACAGATACGCAGTATTTT | TRBJ2-3 | - | once | TRBV11-1 | 15
CASSHAGDNQPQHF | TGTGCCAGCAGTCATGCGGGGGACAATCAGCCCCAGCATTTT | TRBJ1-5 | - | many | TRBV6-1 | 14
CASSVPPLNEQFF | TGTGCCAGCAGCGTACCTCCCCTGAATGAGCAGTTCTTC | TRBJ2-1 | - | - | TRBV11-1 | 13
CASSPLLGPRKIDTQYF | TGTGCCAGCAGCCCCCTCCTTGGTCCTCGAAAAATAGATACGCAGTATTTT | TRBJ2-3 | - | - | TRBV12-3/TRBV12-4 | 17
CSASPMVGTLGNQPQHF | TGCAGTGCTAGTCCCATGGTAGGGACATTGGGCAATCAGCCCCAGCATTTT | TRBJ1-5 | - | - | TRBV20-1 | 17
CSVSHYRGGGDEQFF | TGCAGTGTCAGCCACTACAGGGGCGGGGGCGATGAGCAGTTCTTC | TRBJ2-1 | - | - | TRBV20-1 | 15
CSGEREGHNEQFF | TGCAGCGGGGAGCGGGAGGGCCACAATGAGCAGTTCTTC | TRBJ2-1 | TRBD2 | - | TRBV29-1 | 13
CSASMGLGDSYKQYF | TGCAGTGCTAGTATGGGACTCGGCGATTCCTACAAGCAGTACTTC | TRBJ2-7 | - | - | TRBV20-1 | 15
CSAFDRGNQPQHF | TGCAGTGCTTTCGACAGGGGCAATCAGCCCCAGCATTTT | TRBJ1-5 | TRBD1 | many | TRBV20-1 | 13
CASNKRGRGYNEQFF | TGTGCCAGCAATAAACGGGGAAGGGGCTACAATGAGCAGTTCTTC | TRBJ2-1 | - | - | TRBV11-2 | 15
CASSSGGGNQPQHF | TGTGCCAGTAGTTCCGGGGGGGGCAATCAGCCCCAGCATTTT | TRBJ1-5 | - | - | TRBV28 | 14
CAWSEDKLAGVHNEQFF | TGTGCCTGGAGTGAAGACAAACTAGCGGGAGTGCACAATGAGCAGTTCTTC | TRBJ2-1 | TRBD2 | many | TRBV30 | 17
CASSLGGPGDEQYF | TGTGCCAGCAGCTTGGGGGGGCCCGGGGACGAGCAGTACTTC | TRBJ2-7 | - | many | TRBV5-5 | 14
CASRGAGGWYNEQFF | TGCGCCAGCAGGGGGGCGGGAGGGTGGTACAATGAGCAGTTCTTC | TRBJ2-1 | TRBD2 | - | TRBV10-2 | 15
CSARRDRGWRDQPQHF | TGCAGTGCTAGGCGGGACAGGGGTTGGCGTGATCAGCCCCAGCATTTT | TRBJ1-5 | TRBD1 | many | TRBV20-1 | 16
CASSPWASDSVEQYF | TGTGCCAGCAGCCCTTGGGCTAGCGATTCCGTCGAGCAGTACTTC | TRBJ2-7 | - | - | TRBV11-2 | 15
CASSLEGSNTGERFF | TGTGCCAGCAGTCTGGAGGGGTCGAACACCGGGGAGCGGTTTTTT | TRBJ2-2 | - | - | TRBV7-8 | 15
CTSSFNPSGKYELFF | TGTACCAGCAGCTTTAACCCTAGCGGGAAATATGAGCTGTTCTTC | TRBJ2-1 | TRBD2 | - | TRBV11-2 | 15
CASSRGLAQPQHF | TGTGCCAGCAGCCGTGGATTGGCTCAGCCCCAGCATTTT | TRBJ1-5 | - | - | TRBV7-6 | 13
CASSLEAAPGKREQFF | TGTGCCAGCAGCTTAGAAGCAGCGCCAGGGAAACGCGAGCAGTTCTTC | TRBJ2-1 | - | once | TRBV7-6 | 16
CASSLNRMNTEAFF | TGTGCCAGCAGTTTGAATAGGATGAACACTGAAGCTTTCTTT | TRBJ1-1 | - | few | TRBV28 | 14
CASRPWASGSYEQYF | TGTGCCAGTCGCCCTTGGGCTAGCGGCTCCTACGAGCAGTACTTC | TRBJ2-7 | TRBD2 | - | TRBV11-2 | 15
CASSRGRGQDDYTF | TGTGCCAGCAGCCGCGGACGGGGGCAGGATGACTACACATTC | TRBJ1-2 | - | - | TRBV6-2/TRBV6-3 | 14
CASSSPDRASYSPLHF | TGTGCCAGCAGCTCCCCGGACAGAGCTAGTTATTCACCCCTCCACTTT | TRBJ1-6 | - | - | TRBV7-2 | 16
CASSPAPDVSNQPQHF | TGCGCTAGCAGCCCAGCCCCGGACGTCAGCAATCAGCCCCAGCATTTT | TRBJ1-5 | - | - | TRBV4-1 | 16
CSAADITEAFF | TGCAGCGCCGCGGACATCACTGAAGCTTTCTTT | TRBJ1-1 | - | many | TRBV29-1 | 11
CASSLLWGGDEQFF | TGTGCCAGCAGCCTCCTATGGGGGGGAGATGAGCAGTTCTTC | TRBJ2-1 | TRBD2 | - | TRBV5-6 | 14
CAISRDLGGGKNEQFF | TGTGCCATCAGCAGAGACCTGGGGGGAGGGAAGAATGAGCAGTTCTTC | TRBJ2-1 | TRBD2 | - | TRBV15 | 16
CAWKGSSYNSPLHF | TGTGCCTGGAAAGGGAGCTCCTATAATTCACCCCTCCACTTC | TRBJ1-6 | - | - | TRBV30 | 14